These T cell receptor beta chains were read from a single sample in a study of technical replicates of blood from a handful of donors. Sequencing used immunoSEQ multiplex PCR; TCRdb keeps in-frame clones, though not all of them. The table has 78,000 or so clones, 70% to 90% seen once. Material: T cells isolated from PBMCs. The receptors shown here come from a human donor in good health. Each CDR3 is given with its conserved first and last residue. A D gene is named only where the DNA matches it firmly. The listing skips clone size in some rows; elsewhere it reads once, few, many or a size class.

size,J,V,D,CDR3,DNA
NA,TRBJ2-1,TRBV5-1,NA,CASSLEGADNEQFF,TGCGCCAGCAGCTTAGAGGGAGCAGACAATGAGCAGTTCTTC
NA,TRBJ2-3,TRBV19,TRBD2,CASSWGLAGEGDTQYF,TGTGCCAGTAGTTGGGGACTAGCGGGAGAGGGAGATACGCAGTATTTT
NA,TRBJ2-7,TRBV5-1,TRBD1,CASSSGTENEQYF,TGCGCCAGCAGCTCCGGGACAGAGAACGAGCAGTACTTC
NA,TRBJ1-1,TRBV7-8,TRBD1,CASSHRGKTGGWTEAFF,TGTGCCAGCAGCCACCGGGGGAAGACAGGGGGCTGGACTGAAGCTTTCTTT
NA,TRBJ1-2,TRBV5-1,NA,CASSQDSRANYGYTF,TGCGCCAGCAGCCAGGACAGCAGAGCTAACTATGGCTACACCTTC
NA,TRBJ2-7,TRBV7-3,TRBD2,CASSSGTRLDEQYF,TGTGCCAGCAGCAGCGGGACCCGGCTAGACGAGCAGTACTTC
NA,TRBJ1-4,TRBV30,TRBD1,CAWSAKPKDGTGDGEKLFF,TGTGCCTGGAGTGCCAAACCGAAAGACGGGACAGGGGATGGAGAAAAACTGTTTTTT
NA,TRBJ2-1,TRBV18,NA,CASSPDRSSYNEQFF,TGTGCCAGCTCACCCGACAGGAGCTCCTACAATGAGCAGTTCTTC
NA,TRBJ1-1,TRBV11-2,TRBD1,CASSLSQGGVNTEAFF,TGTGCCAGCAGCTTAAGTCAGGGGGGTGTGAACACTGAAGCTTTCTTT
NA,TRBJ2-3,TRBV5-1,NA,CASSSTGRGKVDTQYF,TGCGCCAGCAGCTCGACGGGACGGGGGAAGGTAGATACGCAGTATTTT
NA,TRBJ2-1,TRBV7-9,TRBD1,CASNQPGGEALVSYNEQFF,TGTGCCAGCAACCAACCAGGGGGAGAGGCCTTAGTTTCCTACAATGAGCAGTTCTTC
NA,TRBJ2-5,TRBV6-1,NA,CASSGVGGLETQYF,TGTGCCAGCAGTGGGGTAGGAGGGTTGGAGACCCAGTACTTC
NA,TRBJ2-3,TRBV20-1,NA,CSVGESDTQYF,TGCAGTGTAGGGGAATCAGATACGCAGTATTTT
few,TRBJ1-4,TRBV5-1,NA,CASSLGQQTNENLFF,TGCGCCAGCAGCTTGGGACAGCAAACTAATGAAAACCTGTTTTTT
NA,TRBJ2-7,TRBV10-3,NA,CAISESQDSYYEQYF,TGTGCCATCAGTGAGTCGCAGGACAGCTACTACGAGCAGTACTTC
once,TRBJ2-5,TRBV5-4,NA,CASSFPPQETQYF,TGTGCCAGCAGCTTTCCTCCTCAAGAGACCCAGTACTTC
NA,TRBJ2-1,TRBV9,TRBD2,CASSKGLAGGRPLYNEQFF,TGTGCCAGCAGCAAGGGACTAGCGGGAGGTCGTCCCCTCTACAATGAGCAGTTCTTC
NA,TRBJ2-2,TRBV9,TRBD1,CASSFGQGSTGELFF,TGTGCCAGCAGCTTTGGACAGGGGAGCACCGGGGAGCTGTTTTTT
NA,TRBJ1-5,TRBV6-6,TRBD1,CASAPRQGVGQPQHF,TGTGCCAGCGCTCCTCGACAGGGAGTAGGTCAGCCCCAGCATTTT
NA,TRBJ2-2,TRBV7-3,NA,CASSLLPGTTGELFF,TGTGCCAGCAGCTTACTACCGGGAACCACCGGGGAGCTGTTTTTT
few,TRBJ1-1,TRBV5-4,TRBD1,CASRPDRENTEAFF,TGTGCCAGCCGACCCGACAGGGAGAACACTGAAGCTTTCTTT
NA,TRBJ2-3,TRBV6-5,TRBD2,CASSYAAGEFTDTQYF,TGTGCCAGCAGTTACGCCGCGGGAGAATTCACAGATACGCAGTATTTT
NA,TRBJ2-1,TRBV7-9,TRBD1,CASSLTDRGNEQFF,TGTGCCAGCAGCCTCACGGACAGGGGAAATGAGCAGTTCTTC
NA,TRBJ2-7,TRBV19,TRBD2,CASTLSAGVNVYEQYF,TGTGCCAGTACCCTATCAGCGGGAGTTAATGTCTACGAGCAGTACTTC
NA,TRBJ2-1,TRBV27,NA,CASSLSSGLSYNEQFF,TGTGCCAGCAGTTTAAGTAGCGGTCTTTCCTACAATGAGCAGTTCTTC
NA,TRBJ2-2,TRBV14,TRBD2,CASSQLAAVTGELFF,TGTGCCAGCAGCCAGCTAGCGGCGGTCACCGGGGAGCTGTTTTTT
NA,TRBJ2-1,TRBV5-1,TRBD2,CASSSSGREGDEQFF,TGCGCCAGCAGCTCCAGCGGGAGGGAAGGTGATGAGCAGTTCTTC
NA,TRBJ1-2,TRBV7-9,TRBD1,CASSTGQGNYGYTF,TGTGCCAGCAGCACCGGACAGGGAAACTATGGCTACACCTTC
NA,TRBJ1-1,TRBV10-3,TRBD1,CAITEDRAGTEAFF,TGTGCCATCACCGAGGACAGGGCAGGGACTGAAGCTTTCTTT
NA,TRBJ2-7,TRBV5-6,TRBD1,CASSLPGTGVDEQYF,TGTGCCAGCAGCTTGCCCGGGACAGGGGTGGACGAGCAGTACTTC
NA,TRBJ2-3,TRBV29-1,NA,CSVEEQGGTDTQYF,TGCAGCGTTGAGGAACAGGGGGGGACAGATACGCAGTATTTT
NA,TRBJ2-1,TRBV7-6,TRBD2,CASSRGTSGSYNEQFF,TGTGCCAGCAGCCGCGGGACTAGCGGGAGTTACAATGAGCAGTTCTTC
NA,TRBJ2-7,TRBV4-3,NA,CASSQRTDASYEQYF,TGCGCCAGCAGCCAAAGGACAGACGCCTCCTACGAGCAGTACTTC
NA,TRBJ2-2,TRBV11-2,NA,CASSVDPPNTGELFF,TGTGCCAGCAGCGTAGATCCTCCGAACACCGGGGAGCTGTTTTTT
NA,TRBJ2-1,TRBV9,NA,CASSASVYNEQFF,TGTGCCAGCAGCGCGTCGGTTTACAATGAGCAGTTCTTC
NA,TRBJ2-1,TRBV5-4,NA,CASSPTSSYNEQFF,TGTGCCAGCAGCCCAACTAGCTCCTACAATGAGCAGTTCTTC
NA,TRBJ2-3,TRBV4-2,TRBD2,CASSQVGEGDTQYF,TGTGCCAGCAGCCAAGTTGGGGAGGGAGATACGCAGTATTTT
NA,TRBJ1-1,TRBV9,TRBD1,CASSPTGGASEAFF,TGTGCCAGCAGCCCCACAGGGGGCGCGTCGGAAGCTTTCTTT
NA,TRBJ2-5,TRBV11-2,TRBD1,CASSGHRGLQETQYF,TGTGCCAGCAGCGGACACAGGGGCCTCCAAGAGACCCAGTACTTC
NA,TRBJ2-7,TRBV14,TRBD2,CASSQALAGSYEQYF,TGTGCCAGCAGCCAAGCCCTAGCGGGTAGCTACGAGCAGTACTTC
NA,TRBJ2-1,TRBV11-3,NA,CASSLVRAVSDEQFF,TGTGCCAGCAGCTTAGTGAGGGCCGTGTCCGATGAGCAGTTCTTC
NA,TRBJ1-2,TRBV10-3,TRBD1,CAISEHLLGTGEYGYTF,TGTGCCATCAGTGAGCATTTATTGGGGACAGGGGAATATGGCTACACCTTC
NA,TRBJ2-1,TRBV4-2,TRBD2,CASSPLLAATYNEQFF,TGTGCCAGCAGCCCACTTCTAGCGGCAACCTACAATGAGCAGTTCTTC
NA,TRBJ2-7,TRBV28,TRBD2,CASSILAGTPYEQYF,TGTGCCAGCAGTATATTAGCGGGGACACCCTACGAGCAGTACTTC
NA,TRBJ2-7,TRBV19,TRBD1,CASRIGTGDAYEQYF,TGTGCCAGTAGGATAGGTACAGGGGACGCCTACGAGCAGTACTTC
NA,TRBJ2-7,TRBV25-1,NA,CASSPSFSSYEQYF,TGTGCCAGCAGTCCTAGCTTTTCCTCCTACGAGCAGTACTTC
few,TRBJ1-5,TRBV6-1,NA,CASSVGWAQPQHF,TGTGCCAGCAGTGTTGGTTGGGCTCAGCCCCAGCATTTT
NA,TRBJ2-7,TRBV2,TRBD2,CASDYGGAPGEQYF,TGTGCCAGCGATTACGGGGGGGCGCCGGGCGAGCAGTACTTC
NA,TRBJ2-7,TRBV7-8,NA,CASSLALNEQYF,TGTGCCAGCAGCTTAGCCCTTAACGAGCAGTACTTC
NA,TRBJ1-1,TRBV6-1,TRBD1,CASSAWTGGTEAFF,TGTGCCAGCAGTGCCTGGACAGGGGGGACTGAAGCTTTCTTT
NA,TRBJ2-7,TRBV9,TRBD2,CASSVGLAGSYEQYF,TGTGCCAGCAGCGTAGGACTAGCGGGCTCCTACGAGCAGTACTTC
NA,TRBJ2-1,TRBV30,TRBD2,CAWTQLRSGRNEQFF,TGTGCCTGGACTCAGCTTAGGAGCGGGAGGAATGAGCAGTTCTTC
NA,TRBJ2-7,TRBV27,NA,CASSRQAPYEQYF,TGTGCCAGCAGCCGACAGGCACCCTACGAGCAGTACTTC
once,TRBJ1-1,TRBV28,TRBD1,CASSSPGTGVSNTEAFF,TGTGCCAGCAGTAGCCCAGGGACAGGGGTCTCGAACACTGAAGCTTTCTTT
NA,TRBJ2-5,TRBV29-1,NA,CSVAEAETQYF,TGCAGCGTGGCAGAGGCAGAGACCCAGTACTTC
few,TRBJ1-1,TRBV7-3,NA,CASSFTKNTEAFF,TGTGCCAGCAGCTTTACTAAGAACACTGAAGCTTTCTTT
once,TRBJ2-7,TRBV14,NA,CASSQVRLDEQYF,TGTGCCAGCAGCCAAGTTAGATTAGACGAGCAGTACTTC